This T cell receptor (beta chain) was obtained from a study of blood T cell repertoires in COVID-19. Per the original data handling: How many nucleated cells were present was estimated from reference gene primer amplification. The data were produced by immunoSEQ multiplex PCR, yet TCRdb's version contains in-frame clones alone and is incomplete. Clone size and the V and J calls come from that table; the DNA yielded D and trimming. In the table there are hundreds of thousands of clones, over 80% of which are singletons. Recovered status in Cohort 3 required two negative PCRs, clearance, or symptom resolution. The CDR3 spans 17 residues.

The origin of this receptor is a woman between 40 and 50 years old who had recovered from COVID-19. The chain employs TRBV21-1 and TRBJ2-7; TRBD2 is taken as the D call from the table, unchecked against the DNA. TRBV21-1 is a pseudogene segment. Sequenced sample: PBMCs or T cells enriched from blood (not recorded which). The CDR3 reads CASKRLNKDWKNYEQYF. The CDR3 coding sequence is TGTGCCAGCAAGAGGCTGAATAAGGACTGGAAAAACTACGAGCAGTACTTC.